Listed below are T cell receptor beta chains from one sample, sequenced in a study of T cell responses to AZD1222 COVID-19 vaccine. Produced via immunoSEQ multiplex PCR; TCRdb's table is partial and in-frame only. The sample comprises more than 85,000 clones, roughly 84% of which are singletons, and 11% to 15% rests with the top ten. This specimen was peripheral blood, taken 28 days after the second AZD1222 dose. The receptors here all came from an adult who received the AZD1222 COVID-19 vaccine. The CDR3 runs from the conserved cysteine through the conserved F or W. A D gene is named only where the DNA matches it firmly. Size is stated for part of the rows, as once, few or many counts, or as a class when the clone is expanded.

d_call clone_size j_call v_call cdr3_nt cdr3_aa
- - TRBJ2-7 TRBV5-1 TGCGCCAGCAGCTTAAGGGATTTTGGCGAGCAGTACTTC CASSLRDFGEQYF
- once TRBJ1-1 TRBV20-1 TGCAGTGCCATTGTACAAGGGTATGCTTTCTTT CSAIVQGYAFF
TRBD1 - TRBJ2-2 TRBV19 TGTGCCACCCGGGACAGACAGAACACCGGGGAGCTGTTTTTT CATRDRQNTGELFF
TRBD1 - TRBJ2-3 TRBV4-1 TGCGCCAGCAGCCAAGTGACAGGGGCCTTCACAGATACGCAGTATTTT CASSQVTGAFTDTQYF
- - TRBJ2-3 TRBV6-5 TGTGCCAGCGGTAGACAAGATACGCAGTATTTT CASGRQDTQYF
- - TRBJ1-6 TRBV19 TGTGCCAGTAGTAGCGAAGGGGGTTCACCCCTCCACTTT CASSSEGGSPLHF
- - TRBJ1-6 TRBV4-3 TGCGCCAGCCGATCAGGGCACTCACCCCTCCACTTT CASRSGHSPLHF
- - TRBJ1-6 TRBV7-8 TGTGCCAGCAGCTTAGCGGCTACTTCACCCCTCCACTTT CASSLAATSPLHF
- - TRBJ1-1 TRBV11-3 TGTGCCAGCAGCCCGATGGGAGACACTGAAGCTTTCTTT CASSPMGDTEAFF
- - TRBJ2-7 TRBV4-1 TGCGCCAGCAGCCGACGGACCGAATCCTACGAGCAGTACTTC CASSRRTESYEQYF
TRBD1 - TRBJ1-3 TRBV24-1 TGTGCCACCAGTGAAACCGGGACAGGGGATGGAAACACCATATATTTT CATSETGTGDGNTIYF
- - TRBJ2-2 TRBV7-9 TGTGCCAGCAGCAAGGGGAGTTCCGGGGAGCTGTTTTTT CASSKGSSGELFF
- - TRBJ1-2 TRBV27 TGTGCCAGCAGTTTGGCAGGGGAGGACTATGGCTACACCTTC CASSLAGEDYGYTF
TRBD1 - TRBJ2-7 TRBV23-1 TGCGCCAGCAGTTTAGGACAGGGCTACGAGCAGTACTTC CASSLGQGYEQYF
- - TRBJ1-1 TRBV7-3 TGTGCCAGCAGCTTACAAGGGTCCATGAACACTGAAGCTTTCTTT CASSLQGSMNTEAFF
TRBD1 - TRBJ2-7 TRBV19 TGTGCCAGTGCAGTAAAGGGACAGGGCATCTACGAGCAGTACTTC CASAVKGQGIYEQYF
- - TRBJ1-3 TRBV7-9 TGTGCCAGCAGCTTAGTACAGGGTTCTGGAAACACCATATATTTT CASSLVQGSGNTIYF
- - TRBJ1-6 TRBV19 TGTGCCAGTAAATCCCGTGAGTCCTATAATTCACCCCTCCACTTT CASKSRESYNSPLHF
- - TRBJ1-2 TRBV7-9 TGTGCCAGCAGCGCCCGCGCGGGGGCGGACTATGGCTACACCTTC CASSARAGADYGYTF
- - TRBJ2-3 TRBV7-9 TGTGCCAGCAGCCTCAGGACAGCAGATACGCAGTATTTT CASSLRTADTQYF
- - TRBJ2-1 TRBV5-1 TGCGCCAGCAGCTTGGTGTCGATAAGCGATGAGCAGTTCTTC CASSLVSISDEQFF
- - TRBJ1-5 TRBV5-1 TGCGCCAGCAGCTCCACAGGGTTGGAGAATCAGCCCCAGCATTTT CASSSTGLENQPQHF
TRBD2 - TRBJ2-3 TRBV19 TGTGCCAGTAGCATGGGAGCGGGAGCGACAGATACGCAGTATTTT CASSMGAGATDTQYF
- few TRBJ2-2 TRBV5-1 TGCGCCAGCAGCTTGGGACAGACGAACACCGGGGAGCTGTTTTTT CASSLGQTNTGELFF
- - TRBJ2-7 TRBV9 TGTGCCAGCAGCCCACCGGGGTCCGCCTCCTACGAGCAGTACTTC CASSPPGSASYEQYF
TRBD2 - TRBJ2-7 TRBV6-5 TGTGCCAGCAGTAGCGGGAGGTATCAGACCTACGAGCAGTACTTC CASSSGRYQTYEQYF
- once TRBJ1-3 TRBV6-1 TGTGCCAGCAGTGAAGTGGCGGCGCAGAGTGGAAACACCATATATTTT CASSEVAAQSGNTIYF
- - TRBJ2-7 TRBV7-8 TGTGCCAGCAGCTTAGTCACCAACTCCTACGAGCAGTACTTC CASSLVTNSYEQYF
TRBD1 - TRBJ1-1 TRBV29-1 TGCAGCGTTTGTTGGACAGGGCAGACAGAAGCTTTCTTT CSVCWTGQTEAFF
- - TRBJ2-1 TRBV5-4 TGTGCCAGCAGCGGTAATTATGAGCAGTTCTTC CASSGNYEQFF
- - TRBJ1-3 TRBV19 TGTGCCAGTAGTCCCCGAGGTGGGTTCGGAAACACCATATATTTT CASSPRGGFGNTIYF
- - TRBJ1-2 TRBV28 TGTGCCAGCAGACAAGTTAACTATGGCTACACCTTC CASRQVNYGYTF
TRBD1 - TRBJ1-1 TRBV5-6 TGTGCCAGCAGTTCCCCGGACAGGGGACTTACAAAGGCAGGAACTGAAGCTTTCTTT CASSSPDRGLTKAGTEAFF
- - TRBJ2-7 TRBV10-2 TGCGCCAGCAGTGAGAAAGATTACGAGCAGTACTTC CASSEKDYEQYF
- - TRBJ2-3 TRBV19 TGTGCCAGTGCGAGACTCGGGGGAATCACAGATACGCAGTATTTT CASARLGGITDTQYF
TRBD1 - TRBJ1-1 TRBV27 TGTGCCAGCAGTTTATATGCGGAGGACAGGACTTACACTGAAGCTTTCTTT CASSLYAEDRTYTEAFF
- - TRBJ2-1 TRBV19 TGTGCCAGTACTAACCGCGATGAGCAGTTCTTC CASTNRDEQFF
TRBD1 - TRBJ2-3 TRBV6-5 TGTGCCAGCAGTAGACAGGGGGCGATTGCAGATACGCAGTATTTT CASSRQGAIADTQYF
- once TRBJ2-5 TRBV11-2 TGTGCCAGCAGCGCCCAGACCCAGTACTTC CASSAQTQYF
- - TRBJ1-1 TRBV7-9 TGTGCCAGCAGCGCCCCTCCGCCTCCTGAAGCTTTCTTT CASSAPPPPEAFF
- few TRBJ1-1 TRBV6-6 TGTGCCAGCAGTCGAAGGTCCCCACAGGGACATACTGAAGCTTTCTTT CASSRRSPQGHTEAFF
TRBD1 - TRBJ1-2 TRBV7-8 TGTGCCAGCACCGAAGGGACAGGGGGCTATGGCTACACCTTC CASTEGTGGYGYTF
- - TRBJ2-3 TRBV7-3 TGTGCCAGCAGCTCCGCTAGCACAGATACGCAGTATTTT CASSSASTDTQYF
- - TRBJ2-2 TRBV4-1 TGCGCCAGCAGCCAATCGAATGAGAGGCCGATCAACACCGGGGAGCTGTTTTTT CASSQSNERPINTGELFF
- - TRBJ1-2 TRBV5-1 TGCGCCAGCAGTAATCGGGGGGCCGCCAACTATGGCTACACCTTC CASSNRGAANYGYTF
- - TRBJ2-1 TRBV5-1 TGCGCCAGCTTCCATCATCAGGGGGGACCTTACAATGAGCAGTTCTTC CASFHHQGGPYNEQFF
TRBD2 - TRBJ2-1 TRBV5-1 TGCGCCAGCAGCTTGCTAGCGGATAATGAGCAGTTCTTC CASSLLADNEQFF
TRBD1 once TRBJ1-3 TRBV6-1 TGTGCCAGCAGTGAACAGGGGGCTTTCTCTGGAAACACCATATATTTT CASSEQGAFSGNTIYF
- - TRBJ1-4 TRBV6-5 TGTGCCAGCAGTTACTCAGAGGGTCTGGTCAGTGAAAAACTGTTTTTT CASSYSEGLVSEKLFF
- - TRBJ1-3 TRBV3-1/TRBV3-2 TGTGCCAGCAGCCAAGAGGGGCCTAAAGGGACTGGAAACACCATATATTTT CASSQEGPKGTGNTIYF
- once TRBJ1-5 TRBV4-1 TGCGCCAGCAGCCTATCCAGGGACGGGAATCAGCCCCAGCATTTT CASSLSRDGNQPQHF
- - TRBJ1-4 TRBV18 TGTGCCAGCTCACCACCGGTGGTCCGGGGCCCAGATGAAAAACTGTTTTTT CASSPPVVRGPDEKLFF